What follows is one T cell receptor (beta chain) and its context. Preparation of the TCRbeta library involved a method that used unique molecular identifiers. Via MiXCR, TCRdb re-called the PCR reads, giving one row per CDR3 protein. The repertoire includes about 500,000 distinct CDR3 sequences, around a third of them detected once, and 2.4% sits in the top ten. Trimming took off 8 bases at V and 0 bases at J, with 5 bases between the two ends. In germline, CDR1 is MNHEY, CDR2 SVGEGT. This CDR3 comprises 12 residues. The data are from a study of T-cell reconstitution after alpha-beta-depleted transplantation in children.

This clonotype was sampled from a human donor who donated a stem cell graft to a child with aplastic anemia. The chain employs TRBV6-2 or TRBV6-3 and TRBJ1-5; D unresolved. The specimen was PBMCs from the stem cell graft donor, collected from the stem cell graft. The CDR3 DNA reads TGTGCCAGCGCCGATAGCAATCAGCCCCAGCATTTT. Translated: CASADSNQPQHF.